A selection of T cell receptor beta chains follows, all from one sample in a study of molecular identifiers for immune sequencing clone quantification. TCRdb analysed the PCR reads with MiXCR anew, one entry per CDR3 protein. This table has about half a million distinct CDR3 sequences, about 20% appearing once. The source material was naive CD8+ T cells from blood, with Jurkat cell RNA spiked in. Every receptor here comes from a human donor in good health. Some libraries in this study had Jurkat cell RNA spiked in. The CDR3 runs from the conserved cysteine through the conserved F or W. D genes are given only for firm matches. Rows give clone size only sometimes, using once, few, many, or a class for an expanded clone.

j_call v_call d_call clone_size cdr3_aa cdr3_nt
TRBJ1-4 TRBV18 NA NA CASSPLSHSEKLFF TGTGCCAGCTCACCATTATCCCATTCCGAAAAACTGTTTTTT
TRBJ2-7 TRBV25-1 NA few CASQGPGVGSYEQYF TGTGCCAGCCAGGGTCCAGGGGTCGGATCCTACGAGCAGTACTTC
TRBJ2-5 TRBV5-4 NA few CASSYLLTGRETQYF TGTGCCAGCAGCTACCTCTTGACAGGTCGAGAGACCCAGTACTTC
TRBJ2-2 TRBV13 NA NA CASSSGSSNKRLFF TGTGCCAGCAGCTCCGGGTCAAGTAATAAAAGGCTGTTTTTT
TRBJ2-1 TRBV11-2 NA few CASSLTRDPRNEQFF TGTGCCAGCAGCTTAACTAGGGACCCGAGGAATGAGCAGTTCTTC
TRBJ2-7 TRBV25-1 NA many CASTGQEGYEQYF TGTGCCAGCACTGGGCAGGAAGGCTACGAGCAGTACTTC
TRBJ1-6 TRBV27 TRBD1 few CASSPSTGFNVLAISPLHF TGTGCCAGCAGTCCCTCGACAGGGTTTAATGTTTTGGCGATTTCACCCCTCCACTTT
TRBJ2-5 TRBV5-1 TRBD2 many CASSLVAAGGQETQYF TGCGCCAGCAGCTTGGTCGCGGCGGGGGGACAAGAGACCCAGTACTTC
TRBJ1-1 TRBV5-6 NA NA CASSPNQWRAEAFF TGTGCCAGCAGCCCTAATCAGTGGAGGGCTGAAGCTTTCTTT
TRBJ1-1 TRBV7-9 NA many CATRGGKTEAFF TGTGCCACCCGTGGAGGGAAGACTGAAGCTTTCTTT
TRBJ2-7 TRBV5-1 NA NA CASSFGPPDSYEQYF TGCGCCAGCAGCTTTGGACCGCCGGACTCCTACGAGCAGTACTTC
TRBJ2-1 TRBV5-6 TRBD2 few CASSPVGGASGRIYNEQFF TGTGCCAGCAGCCCCGTGGGGGGGGCAAGCGGGAGGATCTACAATGAGCAGTTCTTC
TRBJ2-2 TRBV6-2/TRBV6-3 NA many CASSYPQRNTGELFF TGTGCCAGCAGTTACCCCCAGAGGAACACCGGGGAGCTGTTTTTT
TRBJ1-1 TRBV7-7 NA few CANSTSFGTEAFF TGTGCCAACAGCACCAGCTTTGGCACTGAAGCTTTCTTT
TRBJ2-1 TRBV29-1 TRBD2 few CSVRLAGSEQFF TGCAGCGTTCGACTAGCGGGATCTGAGCAGTTCTTC
TRBJ2-4 TRBV7-9 TRBD1 many CASSPRTGGRAKNIQYF TGTGCCAGCAGCCCCAGGACAGGCGGGCGAGCCAAAAACATTCAGTACTTC
TRBJ2-5 TRBV5-3 TRBD2 NA CASSLDLAGEETQYF TGTGCCAGCAGCTTGGATTTAGCGGGGGAAGAGACCCAGTACTTC
TRBJ2-1 TRBV15 NA NA CATSLEGASYNEQFF TGTGCCACCAGCTTGGAGGGGGCCTCCTACAATGAGCAGTTCTTC
TRBJ1-4 TRBV30 TRBD1 few CAWSWTGPWEKLFF TGTGCCTGGAGTTGGACAGGGCCGTGGGAAAAACTGTTTTTT
TRBJ2-7 TRBV6-5 NA few CASSYYDSADEQYF TGTGCCAGCAGTTACTATGACTCCGCGGACGAGCAGTACTTC
TRBJ1-1 TRBV4-1 NA many CASSQRTVANTEAFF TGCGCCAGCAGCCAAAGGACGGTTGCGAACACTGAAGCTTTCTTT
TRBJ2-2 TRBV4-1 TRBD2 few CASSQTPVGGSVTGELFF TGCGCCAGCAGCCAGACACCCGTCGGGGGGTCTGTCACCGGGGAGCTGTTTTTT
TRBJ1-5 TRBV28 NA NA CASSLIGVFDQPQHF TGTGCCAGCAGTTTAATCGGGGTTTTCGATCAGCCCCAGCATTTT
TRBJ1-1 TRBV7-9 TRBD1 many CASSSDRGGEAFF TGTGCCAGCAGCTCTGACAGGGGCGGAGAAGCTTTCTTT
TRBJ2-5 TRBV28 NA many CASSSRLQETQYF TGTGCCAGCAGTTCTCGCCTACAAGAGACCCAGTACTTC
TRBJ2-7 TRBV13 TRBD1 few CASLGQGDHEQYF TGTGCCAGCCTGGGGCAGGGGGACCACGAGCAGTACTTC
TRBJ2-3 TRBV7-6 NA many CASRATLVDTDTQYF TGTGCCAGCAGAGCCACCTTGGTGGACACAGATACGCAGTATTTT
TRBJ2-3 TRBV7-9 TRBD2 NA CASSLGTSGTLTDTQYF TGTGCCAGCAGCTTAGGTACTAGCGGGACACTAACAGATACGCAGTATTTT
TRBJ2-1 TRBV12-3/TRBV12-4 TRBD2 few CASGTSGSSYNEQFF TGTGCCAGCGGAACTAGCGGGAGCTCCTACAATGAGCAGTTCTTC
TRBJ2-1 TRBV6-4 TRBD2 few CASSPLAVSYNEQFF TGTGCCAGCAGTCCTCTAGCGGTGTCCTACAATGAGCAGTTCTTC
TRBJ2-1 TRBV28 NA many CASSPPRGPNEQFF TGTGCCAGCAGTCCTCCCCGCGGGCCCAATGAGCAGTTCTTC
TRBJ2-1 TRBV19 NA few CASSTLALNEQFF TGTGCCAGTAGTACTCTGGCGCTGAATGAGCAGTTCTTC
TRBJ2-3 TRBV5-5 NA few CASSLEGGTDTQYF TGTGCCAGCAGCTTGGAGGGGGGCACAGATACGCAGTATTTT
TRBJ2-7 TRBV4-2 NA NA CASSQGSRYEQYF TGTGCCAGCAGCCAAGGGTCACGCTACGAGCAGTACTTC
TRBJ2-7 TRBV7-6 NA few CASSFASAEGGLPGNEQYF TGTGCCAGCAGCTTTGCCTCGGCTGAGGGGGGACTCCCAGGGAACGAGCAGTACTTC
TRBJ2-2 TRBV25-1 TRBD1 many CASRPGQTNTGELFF TGTGCCAGCAGACCGGGACAGACGAACACCGGGGAGCTGTTTTTT
TRBJ2-7 TRBV7-9 NA many CASSFIRGPEQYF TGTGCCAGCAGCTTTATTCGCGGGCCCGAGCAGTACTTC
TRBJ2-7 TRBV29-1 TRBD2 many CSVESLAGGFYEQYF TGCAGCGTTGAAAGTCTAGCGGGAGGATTCTACGAGCAGTACTTC
TRBJ1-1 TRBV19 NA NA CASSISVLMNTEAFF TGTGCCAGTAGTATCTCGGTCCTGATGAACACTGAAGCTTTCTTT
TRBJ2-5 TRBV25-1 NA few CASSELADTQETQYF TGTGCCAGCAGTGAATTGGCGGACACCCAAGAGACCCAGTACTTC
TRBJ2-3 TRBV5-1 NA few CASSPLSGWTDTQYF TGCGCCAGCAGCCCTTTGTCGGGTTGGACAGATACGCAGTATTTT
TRBJ1-5 TRBV6-2/TRBV6-3 TRBD1 few CATEWGQATGNQPQHF TGTGCCACCGAGTGGGGACAGGCTACCGGCAATCAGCCCCAGCATTTT
TRBJ2-5 TRBV6-2/TRBV6-3 NA few CASSFTSSQETQYF TGTGCCAGCAGTTTTACTAGCAGCCAAGAGACCCAGTACTTC
TRBJ1-1 TRBV9 NA NA CASSVVSSPEAFF TGTGCCAGCAGCGTAGTATCTAGTCCTGAAGCTTTCTTT
TRBJ2-7 TRBV5-1 TRBD2 NA CASSSEYLAGSSYEQYF TGCGCCAGCAGCTCCGAATATCTAGCGGGCAGCTCCTACGAGCAGTACTTC
TRBJ2-7 TRBV27 TRBD2 few CASSTSGGLAYEQYF TGTGCCAGCAGTACCAGCGGGGGGCTGGCCTACGAGCAGTACTTC
TRBJ2-7 TRBV19 NA many CASSIAGGPSYEQYF TGTGCCAGTAGTATAGCTGGCGGGCCCTCCTACGAGCAGTACTTC
TRBJ1-3 TRBV2 NA many CASSATGPGNTIYF TGTGCCAGCAGTGCAACAGGACCGGGAAACACCATATATTTT
TRBJ2-7 TRBV29-1 NA many CSVGRGWDEQYF TGCAGCGTTGGAAGGGGGTGGGACGAGCAGTACTTC
TRBJ2-3 TRBV28 NA many CASSTFRDLSTDTQYF TGTGCCAGCAGTACCTTCAGGGATTTGAGCACAGATACGCAGTATTTT
TRBJ2-7 TRBV27 NA few CASSHNTYEQYF TGTGCCAGCAGTCACAATACCTACGAGCAGTACTTC
TRBJ2-4 TRBV28 NA many CASSLRGPNKGIQYF TGTGCCAGCAGTTTACGCGGACCAAACAAAGGGATTCAGTACTTC
TRBJ2-3 TRBV9 NA few CASSVARRSTDTQYF TGTGCCAGCAGCGTAGCGAGGAGAAGCACAGATACGCAGTATTTT
TRBJ2-1 TRBV6-2/TRBV6-3 NA NA CASRQGFSNEQFF TGTGCCAGCAGACAGGGATTCTCAAATGAGCAGTTCTTC
TRBJ2-5 TRBV7-9 NA many CASGETQYF TGTGCCAGCGGAGAGACCCAGTACTTC